The source of this T cell receptor (beta chain) is a study of naive and memory T cell subsets. Study observations and caveats: Naive and memory repertoire findings lacked a ground truth for validation. Activation and differentiation may alter RNA-based TCR counts.

The beta constant-region primer was an equimolar mix of two oligonucleotides covering TRBC1 and TRBC2. Nested alpha and beta constant-region primers with the SP2 primer drove four PCR rounds on ligated cDNA. TCRdb ran MiXCR on the UMI-ligation and nested PCR reads and lists one entry per CDR3 protein. The table shows some 22,000 distinct CDR3 sequences, with roughly 8.2% occurring only once. This clonotype was found a few times. Its antigen is not identified. The ends lost 3 bases at V and 4 bases at J; junction bases unmatched: 5. This CDR3 has 15 residues. CDR1 is MDHEN and CDR2 is SYDVKM in the germline V gene. Four subsets defined by CD45RA and CD27 were sorted after CD3, CD4, CD8 and live/dead staining.

The rearrangement links TRBV28 to TRBJ2-1; the match to TRBD2 covers 8 bases. Sequencing input: central memory CD8+ T cells from blood. This clonotype was obtained from a human donor in good health. As DNA, the CDR3 is TGTGCCAGCAGTTTGGGGACTAGTCTTTACAATGAGCAGTTCTTC. Translation gives CASSLGTSLYNEQFF. The variable domain in full, completed from reference TRBV28 and TRBJ2-1, reads DVKVTQSSRYLVKRTGEKVFLECVQDMDHENMFWYRQDPGLGLRLIYFSYDVKMKEKGDIPEGYSVSREKKERFSLILESASTNQTSMYLCASSLGTSLYNEQFFGPGTRLTVL.